This T cell receptor beta chain was observed in a study of siplizumab effects on memory and regulatory T cells. Study-wide points: Naive T cells, seemingly more diverse than memory cells, seemed major alloresponse contributors. Proof of suppressive function in proliferating Tregs from siplizumab cultures was not established. Sequences below about 10^-5 frequency were poorly captured, limiting mapping of alloreactive clones. Proliferating clones, CD4+ or CD8+, lacked an assignable naive or memory phenotype in roughly 80-97% of cases.

Germline CDR1 reads SQVTM; CDR2 reads ANQGSEA. The CDR3 loop spans 15 amino acids. A single count supports this clone. Its specificity is unknown. Sequenced by immunoSEQ multiplex PCR; TCRdb stores in-frame clones only, minus some. The sample yields tens of thousands of clones, roughly 93% seen once. This receptor was taken from a human donor in good health. This rearrangement joins TRBV29-1 to TRBJ1-1; D is perhaps TRBD1 (5 bases). Source material: CD8+ T cells sorted from blood. The CDR3 sequence: CRRWGEDGTNTEAFF. As DNA, the CDR3 is TGCAGGCGTTGGGGTGAGGATGGGACGAACACTGAAGCTTTCTTT.